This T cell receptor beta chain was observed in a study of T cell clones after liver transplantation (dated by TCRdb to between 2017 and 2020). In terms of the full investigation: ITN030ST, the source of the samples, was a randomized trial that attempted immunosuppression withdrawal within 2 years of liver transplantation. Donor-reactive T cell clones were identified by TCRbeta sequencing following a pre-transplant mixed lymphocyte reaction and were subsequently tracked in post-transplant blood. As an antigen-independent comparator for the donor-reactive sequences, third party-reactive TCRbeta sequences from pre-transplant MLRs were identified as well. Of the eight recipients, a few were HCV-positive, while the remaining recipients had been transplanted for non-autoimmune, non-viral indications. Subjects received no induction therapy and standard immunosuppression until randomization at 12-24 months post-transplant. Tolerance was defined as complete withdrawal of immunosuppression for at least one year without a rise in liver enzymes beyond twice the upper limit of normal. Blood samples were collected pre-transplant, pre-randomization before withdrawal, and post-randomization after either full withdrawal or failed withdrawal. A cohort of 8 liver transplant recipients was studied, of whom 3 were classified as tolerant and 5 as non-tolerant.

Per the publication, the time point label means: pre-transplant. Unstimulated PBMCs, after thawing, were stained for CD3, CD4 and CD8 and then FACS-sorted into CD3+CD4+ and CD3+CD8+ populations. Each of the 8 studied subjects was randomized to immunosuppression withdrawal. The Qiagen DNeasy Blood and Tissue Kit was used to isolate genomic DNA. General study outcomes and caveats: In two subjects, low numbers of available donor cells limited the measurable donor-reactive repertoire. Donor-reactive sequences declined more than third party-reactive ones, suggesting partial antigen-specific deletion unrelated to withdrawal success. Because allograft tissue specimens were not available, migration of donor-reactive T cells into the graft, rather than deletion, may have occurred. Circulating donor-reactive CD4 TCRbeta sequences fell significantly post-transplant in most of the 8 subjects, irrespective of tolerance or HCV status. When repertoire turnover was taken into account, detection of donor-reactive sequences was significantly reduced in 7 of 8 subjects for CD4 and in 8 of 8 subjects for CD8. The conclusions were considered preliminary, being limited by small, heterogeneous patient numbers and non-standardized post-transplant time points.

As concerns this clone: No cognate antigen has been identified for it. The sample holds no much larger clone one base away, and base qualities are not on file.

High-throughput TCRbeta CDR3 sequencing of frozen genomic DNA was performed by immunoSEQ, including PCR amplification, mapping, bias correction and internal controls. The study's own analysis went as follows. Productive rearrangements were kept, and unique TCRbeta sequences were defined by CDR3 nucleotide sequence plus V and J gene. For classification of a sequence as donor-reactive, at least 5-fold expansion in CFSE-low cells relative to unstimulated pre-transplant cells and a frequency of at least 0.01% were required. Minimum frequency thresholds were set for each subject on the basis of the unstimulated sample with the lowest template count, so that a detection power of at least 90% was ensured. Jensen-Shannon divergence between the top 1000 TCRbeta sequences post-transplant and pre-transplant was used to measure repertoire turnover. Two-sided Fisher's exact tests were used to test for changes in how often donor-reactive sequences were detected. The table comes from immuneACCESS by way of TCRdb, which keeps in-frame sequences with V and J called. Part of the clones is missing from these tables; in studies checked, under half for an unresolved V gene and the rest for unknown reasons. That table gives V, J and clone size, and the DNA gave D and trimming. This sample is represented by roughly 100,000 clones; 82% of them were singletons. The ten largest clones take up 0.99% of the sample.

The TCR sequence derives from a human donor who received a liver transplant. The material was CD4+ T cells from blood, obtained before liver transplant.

The CDR3 protein sequence reads: CASSLTVPDTQYF. The DNA is TGCGCCAGCAGCTTAACAGTGCCAGATACGCAGTATTTT. The rearrangement joined TRBV5-1 to TRBJ2-3; no confident D gene assignment can be made. The V end loses 2 bases and the J end loses 4 bases, and a stretch of 8 bases separates them. CDR1 SGHRS and CDR2 YFSETQ are derived from the germline V gene. Reading from cysteine to phenylalanine, the CDR3 counts 13 amino acids. The kept DNA is CDR3 alone, 39 bases in frame from the first base.